The rows below give T cell receptor beta chains drawn from one sample of a study of T cells after yellow fever vaccination. Using its own MiXCR run on the 5' RACE reads, TCRdb lists one record per CDR3 protein. In the table there are about 25,000 distinct CDR3 sequences, 5.5% of which are singletons. The sequencing used PBMCs, either bulk or a sorted T-cell subset (CD4+, CD8+, memory, or dextramer-sorted; not recorded which), collected 15 days after the yellow fever booster vaccination. These receptors were obtained from a man aged 30-40 years who received the YFV17D yellow fever vaccine. CDR3s include the opening cysteine and the closing phenylalanine or tryptophan. The D gene is left open where the match is weak. Each size is how often the clone was seen (once, few, many) or a class if it is expanded.

v_call	d_call	clone_size	j_call	cdr3_aa	cdr3_nt
TRBV6-2/TRBV6-3	TRBD1	many	TRBJ2-7	CASSKAGTAAYEQYF	TGTGCCAGCAGTAAAGCCGGGACAGCAGCCTACGAGCAGTACTTC
TRBV5-4	.	many	TRBJ2-3	CASSPGGSGSTDTQYF	TGTGCCAGCAGCCCGGGTGGTAGCGGATCCACAGATACGCAGTATTTT
TRBV7-2	.	many	TRBJ2-3	CASLSTDTQYF	TGTGCCAGCTTAAGCACAGATACGCAGTATTTT
TRBV7-2	.	medium-sized	TRBJ2-1	CASSTRAGGENEQFF	TGTGCCAGCAGCACCCGAGCGGGTGGGGAGAATGAGCAGTTCTTC
TRBV19	TRBD1	many	TRBJ1-5	CASSFRQGERNQPQHF	TGTGCCAGTAGTTTTCGACAGGGGGAAAGGAATCAGCCCCAGCATTTT
TRBV12-3/TRBV12-4	.	many	TRBJ2-5	CASSTDVGTQYF	TGTGCCAGCAGTACAGATGTGGGGACCCAGTACTTC
TRBV7-9	TRBD1	many	TRBJ2-2	CASRSTGGASAGELFF	TGTGCCAGCAGGTCCACAGGGGGCGCATCTGCCGGGGAGCTGTTTTTT
TRBV7-2	.	many	TRBJ2-3	CASSLMAPDTQYF	TGTGCCAGCAGCTTAATGGCTCCAGATACGCAGTATTTT
TRBV5-6	.	few	TRBJ2-7	CASSLWRGQTYEQYF	TGTGCCAGCAGCTTGTGGCGCGGACAGACCTACGAGCAGTACTTC
TRBV28	.	many	TRBJ1-4	CASKGLNEKLFF	TGTGCCAGCAAAGGGCTGAATGAAAAACTGTTTTTT
TRBV5-5	TRBD2	many	TRBJ2-5	CASSLGGTTLAETQYF	TGTGCCAGCAGCCTGGGGGGGACTACCTTGGCGGAGACCCAGTACTTC
TRBV15	.	many	TRBJ1-1	CATSRDRRTVRVNTEAFF	TGTGCCACCAGCAGAGATCGCAGGACAGTTCGAGTGAACACTGAAGCTTTCTTT
TRBV18	.	many	TRBJ2-5	CASSPPGGETQYF	TGTGCCAGCTCACCACCGGGGGGAGAGACCCAGTACTTC
TRBV29-1	.	many	TRBJ2-7	CSVDAGHLTYEQYF	TGCAGCGTTGATGCCGGACACCTTACCTACGAGCAGTACTTC
TRBV7-2	.	few	TRBJ2-7	CASRPGFGYEQYF	TGTGCCAGCAGGCCGGGGTTTGGGTACGAGCAGTACTTC
TRBV6-5	.	many	TRBJ2-2	CASSRDTPANTGELFF	TGTGCCAGCAGCCGGGACACCCCCGCGAACACCGGGGAGCTGTTTTTT
TRBV7-2	TRBD2	many	TRBJ2-7	CASSLSSGSYEQYF	TGTGCCAGCAGCTTATCTAGCGGGAGCTACGAGCAGTACTTC
TRBV7-3	TRBD1	many	TRBJ2-2	CASSKTGGLGELFF	TGTGCCAGCAGCAAGACAGGGGGCTTAGGGGAGCTGTTTTTT
TRBV20-1	.	many	TRBJ2-2	CSALDLSTGELFF	TGCAGTGCCCTGGACCTTTCCACCGGGGAGCTGTTTTTT